The rows below give T cell receptor beta chains drawn from one sample of a study of T cells after yellow fever vaccination. TCRdb re-derived calls from the 5' RACE reads in MiXCR, one entry per CDR3 protein. The data contain some 550,000 distinct CDR3 sequences, 15% to 20% of them singletons. The starting material was PBMCs, obtained 15 days after the yellow fever booster vaccination. Every receptor here comes from a man aged 25 to 45 who received the YFV17D yellow fever vaccine. Each CDR3 is given with its conserved first and last residue. A D gene is named only where the DNA matches it firmly. Clone size is not always given. Where it is, it says once, few, many or a class for expanded clones.

>TRBV6-2/TRBV6-3|-|TRBJ2-7|TRBD1
CASPSPDRDYEQYF
TGTGCCAGCCCGAGCCCGGACAGGGACTACGAGCAGTACTTC
>TRBV15|-|TRBJ2-1|TRBD2
CATSRDRAGDYNEQFF
TGTGCCACCAGCAGAGACCGTGCGGGAGACTATAATGAGCAGTTCTTC
>TRBV20-1|few|TRBJ1-1|TRBD1
CSARQGIGAFF
TGCAGTGCGAGACAGGGGATCGGCGCTTTCTTT
>TRBV7-9|-|TRBJ2-2|TRBD2
CASSLASGPNTGELFF
TGTGCCAGCAGCCTTGCTAGCGGCCCTAACACCGGGGAGCTGTTTTTT
>TRBV25-1|-|TRBJ2-3|-
CASSREGLAEGAQYF
TGTGCCAGCAGTAGGGAGGGTCTGGCTGAGGGGGCGCAGTATTTT
>TRBV7-7|few|TRBJ2-5|-
CASSFQFQETQYF
TGTGCTAGCAGCTTTCAATTCCAAGAGACCCAGTACTTC
>TRBV11-1|-|TRBJ2-3|TRBD2
CASSSPTRLAGSTDTQYF
TGTGCCAGCAGCTCTCCCACGCGACTAGCGGGAAGCACAGATACGCAGTATTTT
>TRBV20-1|few|TRBJ2-5|-
CSAETPPPQETQYF
TGCAGTGCCGAAACACCGCCCCCACAAGAGACCCAGTACTTC
>TRBV3-1|many|TRBJ2-7|TRBD1
CASSPGQVYEQYF
TGTGCCAGCAGCCCCGGACAGGTCTACGAGCAGTACTTC
>TRBV6-4|few|TRBJ1-5|-
CASSDSVVSNQPQHF
TGTGCCAGCAGTGACTCGGTTGTTAGCAATCAGCCCCAGCATTTT
>TRBV5-1|few|TRBJ2-5|TRBD1
CASSSMPTGTGEETQYF
TGCGCCAGCAGCTCTATGCCGACCGGGACAGGGGAAGAGACCCAGTACTTC
>TRBV4-2|-|TRBJ2-1|-
CASSQADLDNEQFF
TGTGCCAGCAGCCAAGCGGACCTTGACAATGAGCAGTTCTTC
>TRBV5-1|-|TRBJ2-5|-
CASSSGAVGETQHF
TGCGCCAGCAGCTCAGGGGCGGTGGGAGAGACCCAGCACTTC
>TRBV28|-|TRBJ2-1|-
CASSPWVGGEVNEQFF
TGTGCCAGCAGCCCCTGGGTGGGGGGCGAGGTCAATGAGCAGTTCTTC
>TRBV28|few|TRBJ2-2|TRBD1
CASRTGSPGELFF
TGTGCCAGCAGGACAGGGTCCCCCGGGGAGCTGTTTTTT
>TRBV6-1|few|TRBJ2-1|TRBD2
CASSERTGRTSGRGGEQFF
TGTGCCAGCAGTGAAAGGACAGGGAGAACAAGCGGGAGGGGCGGTGAGCAGTTCTTC
>TRBV18|-|TRBJ2-5|TRBD2
CASSPIAGDGQETQYF
TGTGCCAGCTCACCGATTGCGGGAGATGGCCAAGAGACCCAGTACTTC
>TRBV6-6|few|TRBJ2-1|-
CASSYIGYNEQFF
TGTGCCAGCAGTTACATAGGGTACAATGAGCAGTTCTTC
>TRBV4-2|few|TRBJ2-7|-
CASSHRLATPYEQYF
TGTGCCAGCAGCCACCGACTCGCAACGCCCTACGAGCAGTACTTC
>TRBV20-1|few|TRBJ1-3|-
CSAPTRGNTIYF
TGCAGTGCCCCTACGAGGGGAAACACCATATATTTT
>TRBV27|few|TRBJ2-7|-
CASSLYRGAIEQYF
TGTGCCAGCAGTTTATATCGGGGGGCTATCGAGCAGTACTTC
>TRBV20-1|-|TRBJ2-7|TRBD1
CSARGPRTGGTEQYF
TGCAGTGCTAGGGGGCCCCGGACAGGGGGTACCGAGCAGTACTTC
>TRBV7-3|-|TRBJ2-1|-
CASSLNRDSQEQFF
TGTGCCAGCAGCTTAAATCGGGACTCGCAGGAGCAGTTCTTC
>TRBV5-1|-|TRBJ2-3|TRBD2
CASSSLASGTTDTQYF
TGCGCCAGCAGCTCCCTCGCTAGCGGGACCACAGATACGCAGTATTTT
>TRBV10-3|-|TRBJ2-3|TRBD2
CAIRDGTSGGDTQYF
TGTGCCATCAGGGACGGGACTAGCGGAGGGGATACGCAGTATTTT
>TRBV6-5|-|TRBJ2-5|-
CASSYWGTQYF
TGTGCCAGCAGTTACTGGGGGACCCAGTACTTC
>TRBV6-5|few|TRBJ2-4|-
CASSLDNLLAKNIQYF
TGTGCCAGCAGTCTCGACAACCTCCTAGCCAAAAACATTCAGTACTTC
>TRBV3-1|-|TRBJ2-2|TRBD1
CASSQGTGDRSLFF
TGTGCCAGCAGCCAAGGGACAGGAGATCGGTCGCTGTTTTTT
>TRBV7-2|few|TRBJ2-2|TRBD1
CASSDSSGGGTGELFF
TGTGCCAGCAGCGACTCCTCAGGGGGTGGCACCGGGGAGCTGTTTTTT
>TRBV7-6|few|TRBJ2-1|-
CASSLDGRRNEQFF
TGTGCCAGCAGCTTAGACGGTAGGAGGAATGAGCAGTTCTTC
>TRBV12-3/TRBV12-4|few|TRBJ2-1|TRBD2
CASSLGRLAGGGEQFF
TGTGCCAGCAGTTTGGGTCGCCTAGCGGGAGGGGGAGAGCAGTTCTTC
>TRBV29-1|-|TRBJ2-1|-
CSVEGFPGSYNEQFF
TGCAGCGTTGAAGGGTTCCCCGGCTCCTACAATGAGCAGTTCTTC
>TRBV7-2|many|TRBJ2-7|-
CASSHSYEQYF
TGTGCCAGCAGCCATTCCTACGAGCAGTACTTC
>TRBV6-2/TRBV6-3|-|TRBJ2-2|TRBD2
CASRPGSGWNTGELFF
TGTGCCAGCAGACCGGGTAGCGGGTGGAACACCGGGGAGCTGTTTTTT
>TRBV20-1|-|TRBJ2-1|TRBD2
CSAAERLAGVTHAYNEQFF
TGCAGTGCGGCCGAAAGACTAGCGGGTGTGACCCACGCCTACAATGAGCAGTTCTTC
>TRBV28|-|TRBJ1-5|-
CASLEGGEGQPQHF
TGTGCCAGCCTTGAGGGCGGCGAGGGTCAGCCCCAGCATTTT
>TRBV19|few|TRBJ1-2|TRBD1
CASSTQGSGYTF
TGTGCCAGTAGTACACAGGGGAGTGGCTACACCTTC
>TRBV3-1|few|TRBJ2-1|-
CASSSVSRVTTYNEQFF
TGTGCCAGCAGCTCTGTCTCGCGGGTAACTACCTACAATGAGCAGTTCTTC
>TRBV3-1|few|TRBJ2-2|-
CASSHVRSGELFF
TGTGCCAGCAGCCATGTAAGGAGCGGGGAGCTGTTTTTT
>TRBV5-1|many|TRBJ2-5|-
CASSLADETQYF
TGCGCCAGCAGCTTGGCCGACGAGACCCAGTACTTC
>TRBV20-1|few|TRBJ2-3|-
CSARDSGEGATDTQYF
TGCAGTGCTAGGGATAGCGGTGAGGGGGCCACAGATACGCAGTATTTT
>TRBV7-8|-|TRBJ2-2|-
CARQGGTGELFF
TGTGCCAGACAGGGGGGGACCGGGGAGCTGTTTTTT
>TRBV30|few|TRBJ1-2|-
CAGRLGGNYGYTF
TGTGCCGGAAGACTGGGGGGGAACTATGGCTACACCTTC
>TRBV20-1|few|TRBJ1-1|-
CSARVEGTEAFF
TGCAGTGCTAGAGTGGAAGGGACTGAAGCTTTCTTT
>TRBV12-3/TRBV12-4|-|TRBJ1-4|-
CASSGRISEKLFF
TGTGCCAGCAGTGGACGCATCAGCGAAAAACTGTTTTTT
>TRBV10-3|-|TRBJ2-7|TRBD2
CAISDRTSGSYEQYF
TGTGCCATCAGTGACAGGACTAGCGGGAGTTACGAGCAGTACTTC